This T cell receptor beta chain was identified in a study of radiotherapy plus CTLA-4 blockade in lung cancer. The assay was immunoSEQ multiplex PCR, and TCRdb's table has in-frame clones only and misses some. The data show 80,000 to 95,000 clones, roughly 80% seen once. The TCR sequence derives from a human donor with non-small cell lung cancer that progressed on radiotherapy plus ipilimumab. The source material was peripheral blood, sampled from a patient treated with radiotherapy plus ipilimumab.

The CDR3 DNA sequence: TGTGCCTGGAGTTTTATGGAATTGAACACTGAAGCTTTCTTT. Its translation: CAWSFMELNTEAFF. The V gene is TRBV30, the J gene TRBJ1-1; no firm D call. The CDR3 consists of 14 residues. CDR1 GTSNPN and CDR2 SVGIG come from the germline V gene (reference sequence). Trimming removed 2 bases at V and 0 bases at J, with 10 bases between.